This T cell receptor beta chain appears in the sequencing data of a study of T cell responses to AZD1222 COVID-19 vaccine. Generated by immunoSEQ multiplex PCR, the TCRdb table keeps only in-frame clones and is missing some. This table has 150,000 or so clones, around 88% appearing once. Germline loops: CDR1 SGHKS, CDR2 YYEKEE (reference sequence). The CDR3 covers 16 residues. V trimming: 0 bases; J trimming: 3 bases; junction bases outside the gene matches: 5. The origin of this receptor is an adult in good health. Sequences were derived from peripheral blood, sampled on day 0 of AZD1222 vaccination. The rearrangement joins TRBV5-5 to TRBJ2-2; TRBD1 matches at 7 bases. CDR3 sequence (DNA): TGTGCCAGCAGCTTGGGACAGGGCGGACACACCGGGGAGCTGTTTTTT. Protein product: CASSLGQGGHTGELFF.